The clone carrying this T cell receptor beta chain was detected many times. Its target is not known. RNA transcripts provided the template for amplifying TCR beta CDR3 regions. HTBI primers were employed in first-round RT-PCR, then a second-round multiplex PCR followed. TCRdb used MiXCR to reprocess the multiplex PCR reads, holding one entry per CDR3 protein. The sample has around 470,000 distinct CDR3 sequences; approximately 15% are singletons. The record originates from a study of Graves' ophthalmopathy and Graves' hyperthyroidism. Certain patients were not enrolled. These were patients with other autoimmune diseases, uncontrolled infections, pregnancy or lactation. As diagnostic evidence, clinical symptoms, serum thyroxine, TRAb, thyroid ultrasound and orbital computed tomography were relied upon. After removal of 2 bases from V and 1 base from J, the junction contained 10 bases not matched to a gene. The CDR3 loop spans 17 amino acids. Germline V gene sequence: CDR1 LNHNV, CDR2 YYDKDF (reference sequence).

Study-wide results and limits: Most thyroid-expanded clonotypes exceeding 0.001 frequency were also found in blood.

This chain uses TRBV15 with TRBJ1-1; TRBD1 agrees at 7 bases. The specimen sequenced was blood. This TCR was recovered from a woman under 40 with Graves' ophthalmopathy. The CDR3 region has the DNA TGTGCCACCAGCAGAAGGGGGCAGGGTATAAAGAACACTGAAGCTTTCTTT. Protein sequence: CATSRRGQGIKNTEAFF.